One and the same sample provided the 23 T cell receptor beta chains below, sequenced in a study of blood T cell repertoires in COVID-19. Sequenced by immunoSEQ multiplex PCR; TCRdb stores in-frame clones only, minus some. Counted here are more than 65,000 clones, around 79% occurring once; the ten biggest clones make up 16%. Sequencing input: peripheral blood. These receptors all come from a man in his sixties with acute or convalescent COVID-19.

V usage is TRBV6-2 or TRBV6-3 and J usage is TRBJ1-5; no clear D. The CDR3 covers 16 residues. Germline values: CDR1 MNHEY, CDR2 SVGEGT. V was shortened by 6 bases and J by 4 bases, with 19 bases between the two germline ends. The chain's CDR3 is CASSPRPPGSNQPQHF. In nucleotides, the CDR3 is TGTGCCAGCAGCCCACGCCCCCCGGGATCGAATCAGCCCCAGCATTTT.

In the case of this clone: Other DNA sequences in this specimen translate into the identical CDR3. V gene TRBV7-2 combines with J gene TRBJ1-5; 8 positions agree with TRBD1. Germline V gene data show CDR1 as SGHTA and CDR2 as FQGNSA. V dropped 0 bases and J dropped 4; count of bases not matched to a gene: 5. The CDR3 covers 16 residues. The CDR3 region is CASSLALDRGNQPQHF. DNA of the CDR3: TGTGCCAGCAGCTTAGCCCTCGACAGGGGAAATCAGCCCCAGCATTTT.

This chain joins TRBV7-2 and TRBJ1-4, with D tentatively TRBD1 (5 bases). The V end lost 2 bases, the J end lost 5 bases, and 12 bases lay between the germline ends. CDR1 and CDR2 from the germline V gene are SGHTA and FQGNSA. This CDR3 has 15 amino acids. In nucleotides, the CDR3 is TGTGCCAGCAGCTTATCGCGGGGGACCAATGAAAAACTGTTTTTT. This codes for CASSLSRGTNEKLFF. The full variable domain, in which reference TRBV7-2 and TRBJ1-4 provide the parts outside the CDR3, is GAGVSQSPSNKVTEKGKDVELRCDPISGHTALYWYRQSLGQGLEFLIYFQGNSAPDKSGLPSDRFSAERTGGSVSTLTIQRTQQEDSAVYLCASSLSRGTNEKLFFGSGTQLSVL.

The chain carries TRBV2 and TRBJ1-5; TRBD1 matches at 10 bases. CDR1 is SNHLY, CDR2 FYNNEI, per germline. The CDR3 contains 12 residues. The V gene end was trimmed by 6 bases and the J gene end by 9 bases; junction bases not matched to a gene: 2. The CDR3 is CASRRDRGPQHF. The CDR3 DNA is TGTGCCAGCAGACGGGACAGGGGGCCCCAGCATTTT.

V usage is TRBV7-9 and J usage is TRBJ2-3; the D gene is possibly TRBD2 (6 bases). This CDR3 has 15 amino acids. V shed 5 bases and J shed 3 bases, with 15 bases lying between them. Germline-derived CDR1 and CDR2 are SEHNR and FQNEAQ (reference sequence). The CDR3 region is CASSPRGSGTDTQYF. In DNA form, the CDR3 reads TGTGCCAGCAGCCCTCGTGGTAGCGGTACAGATACGCAGTATTTT.

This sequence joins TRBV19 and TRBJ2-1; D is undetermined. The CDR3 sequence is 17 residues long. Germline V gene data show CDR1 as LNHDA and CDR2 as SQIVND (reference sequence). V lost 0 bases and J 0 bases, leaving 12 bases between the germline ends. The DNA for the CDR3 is TGTGCCAGTAGTATAGACGCCGACACAAGCTCCTACAATGAGCAGTTCTTC. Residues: CASSIDADTSSYNEQFF.

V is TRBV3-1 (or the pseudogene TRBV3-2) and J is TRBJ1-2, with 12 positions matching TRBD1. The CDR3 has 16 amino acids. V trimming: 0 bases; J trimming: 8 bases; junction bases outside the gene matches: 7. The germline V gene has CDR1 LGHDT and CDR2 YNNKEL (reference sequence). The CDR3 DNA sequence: TGTGCCAGCAGCCAAGACCCCGGGACAGGGGGCTGGGGCTACACCTTC. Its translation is CASSQDPGTGGWGYTF.

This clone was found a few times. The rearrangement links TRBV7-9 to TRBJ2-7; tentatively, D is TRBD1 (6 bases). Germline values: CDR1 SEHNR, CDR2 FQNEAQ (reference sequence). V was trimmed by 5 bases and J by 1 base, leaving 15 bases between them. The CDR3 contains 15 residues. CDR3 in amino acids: CASSPGDTRSYEQYF. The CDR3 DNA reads TGTGCCAGCAGCCCCGGGGACACCCGGTCCTACGAGCAGTACTTC.

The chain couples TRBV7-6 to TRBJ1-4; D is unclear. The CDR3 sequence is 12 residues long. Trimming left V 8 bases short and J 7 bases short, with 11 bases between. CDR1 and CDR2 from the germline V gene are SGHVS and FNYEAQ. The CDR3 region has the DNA TGTGCCAGCTGTAAGCGAGGTGAAAAACTGTTTTTT. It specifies CASCKRGEKLFF.

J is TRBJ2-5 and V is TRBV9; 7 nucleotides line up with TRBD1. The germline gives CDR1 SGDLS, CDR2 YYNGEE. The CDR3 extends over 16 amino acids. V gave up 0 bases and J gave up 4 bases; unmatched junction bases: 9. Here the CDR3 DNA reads TGTGCCAGCAGCGTAGGGCGACAGGGTGGGCGAGAGACCCAGTACTTC. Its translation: CASSVGRQGGRETQYF.

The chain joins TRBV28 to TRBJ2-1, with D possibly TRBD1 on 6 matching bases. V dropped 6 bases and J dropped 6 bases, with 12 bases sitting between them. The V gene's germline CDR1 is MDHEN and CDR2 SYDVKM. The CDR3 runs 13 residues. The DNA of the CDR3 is TGTGCCAGCAGGGACAGTTCGGCCAATGAGCAGTTCTTC. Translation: CASRDSSANEQFF.

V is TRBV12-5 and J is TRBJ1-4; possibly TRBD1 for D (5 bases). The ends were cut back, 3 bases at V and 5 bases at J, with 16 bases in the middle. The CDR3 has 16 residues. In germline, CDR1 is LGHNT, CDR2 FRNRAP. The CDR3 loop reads CASGLGTTAINEKLFF. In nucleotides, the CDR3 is TGTGCTAGTGGTTTAGGAACGACAGCCATCAATGAAAAACTGTTTTTT.

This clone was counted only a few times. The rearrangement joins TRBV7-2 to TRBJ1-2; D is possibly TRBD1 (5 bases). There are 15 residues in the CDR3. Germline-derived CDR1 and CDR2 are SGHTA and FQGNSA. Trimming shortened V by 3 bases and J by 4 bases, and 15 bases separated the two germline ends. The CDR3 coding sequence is TGTGCCAGCAGCTTTTCAACCCAGGGTAGCTATGGCTACACCTTC. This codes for CASSFSTQGSYGYTF.

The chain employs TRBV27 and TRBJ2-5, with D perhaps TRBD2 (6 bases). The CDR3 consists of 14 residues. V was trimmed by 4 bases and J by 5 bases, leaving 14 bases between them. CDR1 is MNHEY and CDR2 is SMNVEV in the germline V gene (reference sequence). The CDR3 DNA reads TGTGCCAGCAGTTCCCCGACTAGTGGGGAGACCCAGTACTTC. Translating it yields CASSSPTSGETQYF.

CDR3 sequence (DNA): TGTGCCACCCTCTCCGGGACACTTCTTTTTTCTAGCACAGATACGCAGTATTTT. Amino acids: CATLSGTLLFSSTDTQYF. V is TRBV24-1 and J is TRBJ2-3; D possibly corresponds to TRBD1 (6 bases). V was trimmed by 9 bases and J by 0 bases, leaving 24 bases between them. This CDR3 is built from 18 residues. Looked up from germline, CDR1 is KGHDR and CDR2 is SFDVKD.

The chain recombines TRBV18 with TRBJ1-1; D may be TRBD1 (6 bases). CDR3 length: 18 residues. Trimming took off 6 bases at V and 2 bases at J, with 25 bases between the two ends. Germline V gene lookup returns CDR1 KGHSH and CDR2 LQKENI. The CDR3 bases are TGTGCCAGCTCCCGGCCATTCGCAGGGGCTAATACTAACACTGAAGCTTTCTTT. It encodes CASSRPFAGANTNTEAFF. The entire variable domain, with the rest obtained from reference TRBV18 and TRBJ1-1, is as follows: NAGVMQNPRHLVRRRGQEARLRCSPMKGHSHVYWYRQLPEEGLKFMVYLQKENIIDESGMPKERFSAEFPKEGPSILRIQQVVRGDSAAYFCASSRPFAGANTNTEAFFGQGTRLTVV.

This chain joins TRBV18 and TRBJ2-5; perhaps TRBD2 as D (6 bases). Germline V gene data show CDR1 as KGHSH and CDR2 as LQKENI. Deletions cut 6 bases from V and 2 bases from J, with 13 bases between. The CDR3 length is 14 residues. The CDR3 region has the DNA TGTGCCAGCTCCCCGGGACTGAGTCAAGAGACCCAGTACTTC. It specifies CASSPGLSQETQYF.

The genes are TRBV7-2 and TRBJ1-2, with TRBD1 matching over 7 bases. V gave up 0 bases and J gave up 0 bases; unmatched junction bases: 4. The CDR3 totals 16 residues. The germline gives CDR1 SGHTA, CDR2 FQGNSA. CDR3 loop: CASSLAGTETNYGYTF. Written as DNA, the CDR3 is TGTGCCAGCAGCTTAGCTGGGACAGAAACTAACTATGGCTACACCTTC. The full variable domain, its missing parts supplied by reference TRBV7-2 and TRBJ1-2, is GAGVSQSPSNKVTEKGKDVELRCDPISGHTALYWYRQSLGQGLEFLIYFQGNSAPDKSGLPSDRFSAERTGGSVSTLTIQRTQQEDSAVYLCASSLAGTETNYGYTFGSGTRLTVV.

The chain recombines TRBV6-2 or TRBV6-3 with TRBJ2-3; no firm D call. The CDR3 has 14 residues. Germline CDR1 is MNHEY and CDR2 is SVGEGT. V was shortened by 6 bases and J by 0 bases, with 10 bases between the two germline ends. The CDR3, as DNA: TGTGCCAGCAGCCAAACTCGAAGCACAGATACGCAGTATTTT. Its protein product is CASSQTRSTDTQYF.

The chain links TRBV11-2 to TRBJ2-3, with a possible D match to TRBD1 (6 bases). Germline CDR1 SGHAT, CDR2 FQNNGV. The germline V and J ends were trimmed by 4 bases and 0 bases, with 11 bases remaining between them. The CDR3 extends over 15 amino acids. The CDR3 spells CASSSDRASTDTQYF. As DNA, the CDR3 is TGTGCCAGCAGCTCGGACAGAGCTAGCACAGATACGCAGTATTTT. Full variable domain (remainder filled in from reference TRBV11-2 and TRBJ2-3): EAGVAQSPRYKIIEKRQSVAFWCNPISGHATLYWYQQILGQGPKLLIQFQNNGVVDDSQLPKDRFSAERLKGVDSTLKIQPAKLEDSAVYLCASSSDRASTDTQYFGPGTRLTVL.

The DNA for the CDR3 is TGTGCCAGCAGTTGGGCCGGCAAAGGAAACCAGCCCCAGCATTTT. This gives the protein CASSWAGKGNQPQHF. V gene TRBV6-2 or TRBV6-3 combines with J gene TRBJ1-5; D ambiguous. The V gene's germline CDR1 is MNHEY and CDR2 SVGEGT. Trimming removed 4 bases at V and 7 bases at J, with 17 bases between. The CDR3 sequence is 15 residues long.

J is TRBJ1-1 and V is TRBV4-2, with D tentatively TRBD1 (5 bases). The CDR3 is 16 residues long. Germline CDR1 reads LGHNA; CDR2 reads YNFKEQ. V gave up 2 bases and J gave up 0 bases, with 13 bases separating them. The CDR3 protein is CASSQYWGLMNTEAFF. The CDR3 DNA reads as TGTGCCAGCAGCCAATACTGGGGCTTAATGAACACTGAAGCTTTCTTT.

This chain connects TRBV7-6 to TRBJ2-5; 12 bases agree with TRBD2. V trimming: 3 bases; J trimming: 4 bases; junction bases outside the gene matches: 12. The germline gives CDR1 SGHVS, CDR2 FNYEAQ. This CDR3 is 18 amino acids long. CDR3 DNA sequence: TGTGCCAGCAGCTTCCTAGCGGGGGGGCAAGGGTCGGGAGAGACCCAGTACTTC. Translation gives CASSFLAGGQGSGETQYF. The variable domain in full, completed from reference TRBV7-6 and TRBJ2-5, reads GAGVSQSPRYKVTKRGQDVALRCDPISGHVSLYWYRQALGQGPEFLTYFNYEAQQDKSGLPNDRFSAERPEGSISTLTIQRTEQRDSAMYRCASSFLAGGQGSGETQYFGPGTRLLVL.